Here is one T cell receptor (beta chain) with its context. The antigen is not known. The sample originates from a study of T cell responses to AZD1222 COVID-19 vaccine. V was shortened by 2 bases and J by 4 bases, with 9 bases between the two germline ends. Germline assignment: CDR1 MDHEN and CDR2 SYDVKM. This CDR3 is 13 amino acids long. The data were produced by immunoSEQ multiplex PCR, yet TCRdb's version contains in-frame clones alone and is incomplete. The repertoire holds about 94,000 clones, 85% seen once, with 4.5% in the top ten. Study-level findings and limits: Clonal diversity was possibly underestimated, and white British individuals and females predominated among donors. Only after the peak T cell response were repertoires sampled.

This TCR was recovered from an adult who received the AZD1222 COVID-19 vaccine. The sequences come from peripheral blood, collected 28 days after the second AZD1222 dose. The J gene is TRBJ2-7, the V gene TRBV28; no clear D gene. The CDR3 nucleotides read TGTGCCAGCAGTTTAAGAGGCAGTTACGAGCAGTACTTC. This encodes CASSLRGSYEQYF.